This T cell receptor beta chain was captured by sequencing in a study of cytomegalovirus exposure and HLA in healthy donors. Study at large: Some 85 million unique TCRs, all from HLA-typed donors, were included in an early release of the data. General study findings and limits: Serostatus for CMV was the only available immune exposure information. Later on, an analysis showed TCR association rates differing by HLA locus, with DRB1 the most and HLA-C the fewest.

The PCR contained 60 Vbeta and 13 Jbeta primers. Some clones are missing from TCRdb's copy, which holds only in-frame ones; the method was immunoSEQ multiplex PCR. The sample holds under 200,000 clones, around 75% seen once. With regard to this clone: Its cognate antigen is unknown.

The CDR3 extends over 16 amino acids. The V end lost 1 base, the J end lost 2 bases, and 13 bases lay between the germline ends. Germline-derived CDR1 and CDR2 are MGHRA and YSYEKL. This TCR came from a man between 18 and 35 years old in good health and CMV-seronegative. The rearrangement links TRBV4-1 to TRBJ2-3; perhaps TRBD2 as D (6 bases). Specimen: PBMCs. The CDR3 coding sequence is TGCGCCAGCAGCCAAGTAGGGCGGAGGGACACAGATACGCAGTATTTT. This codes for CASSQVGRRDTDTQYF.